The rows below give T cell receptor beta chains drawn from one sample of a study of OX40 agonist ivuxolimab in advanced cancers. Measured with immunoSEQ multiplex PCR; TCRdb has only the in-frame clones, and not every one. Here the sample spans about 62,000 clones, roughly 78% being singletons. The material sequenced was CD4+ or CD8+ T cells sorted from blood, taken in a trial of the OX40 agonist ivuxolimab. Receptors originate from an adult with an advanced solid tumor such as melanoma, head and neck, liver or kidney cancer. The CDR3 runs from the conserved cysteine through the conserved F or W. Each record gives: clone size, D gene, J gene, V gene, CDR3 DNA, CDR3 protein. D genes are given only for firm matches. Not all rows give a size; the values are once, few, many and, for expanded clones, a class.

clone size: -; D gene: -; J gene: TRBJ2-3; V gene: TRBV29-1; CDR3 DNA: TGCAGCGTTGAAGATCGGCAGAACACAGATACGCAGTATTTT; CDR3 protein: CSVEDRQNTDTQYF
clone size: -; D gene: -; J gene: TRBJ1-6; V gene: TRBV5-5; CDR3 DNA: TGTGCCAGCAGCTTAGGGTCTGGGGCGGGCAGCACAAATTCACCCCTCCACTTT; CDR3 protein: CASSLGSGAGSTNSPLHF
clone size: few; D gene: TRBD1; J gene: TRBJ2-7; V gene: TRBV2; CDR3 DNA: TGTGCCAGCAGCTACGCCGCGACAGGGTCGTGGGAGCAGTACTTC; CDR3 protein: CASSYAATGSWEQYF
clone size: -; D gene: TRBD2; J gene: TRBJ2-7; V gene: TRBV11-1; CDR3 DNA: TGTGCCAGCAGCCCCCCGCTGCGGGAGGGACTTTACGAGCAGTACTTC; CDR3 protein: CASSPPLREGLYEQYF
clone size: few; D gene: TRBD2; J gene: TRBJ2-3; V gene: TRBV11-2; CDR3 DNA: TGTGCCAGCAGCCCGAGCGGGAGTGGGACAGATACGCAGTATTTT; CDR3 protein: CASSPSGSGTDTQYF
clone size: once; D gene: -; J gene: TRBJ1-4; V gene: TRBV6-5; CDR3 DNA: TGTGCCAGCAGTTCTTTTAATGAAAAACTGTTTTTT; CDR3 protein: CASSSFNEKLFF
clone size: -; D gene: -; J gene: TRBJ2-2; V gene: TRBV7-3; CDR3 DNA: TGTGCCAGCAGCTTAAGGCCGGACACCGGGGAGCTGTTTTTT; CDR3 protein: CASSLRPDTGELFF
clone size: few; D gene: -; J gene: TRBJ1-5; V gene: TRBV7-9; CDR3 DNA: TGTGCCAGCAGCTTGGTGGCGGATCAGCCCCAGCATTTT; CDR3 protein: CASSLVADQPQHF
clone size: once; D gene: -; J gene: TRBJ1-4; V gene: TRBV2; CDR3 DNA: TGTGCCAGCAGTGTGATACCCGGGACGGCGGGGGAAAAACTGTTTTTT; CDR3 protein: CASSVIPGTAGEKLFF
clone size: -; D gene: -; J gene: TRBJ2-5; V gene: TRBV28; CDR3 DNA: TGTGCCAGCAGTTCCGCCGGGTACCAAGAGACCCAGTACTTC; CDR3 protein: CASSSAGYQETQYF
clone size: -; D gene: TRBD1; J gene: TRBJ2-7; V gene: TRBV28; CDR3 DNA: TGTGCCAGCAGTTGGATCGGACAGGGCTTCAACGAGCAGTACTTC; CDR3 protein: CASSWIGQGFNEQYF
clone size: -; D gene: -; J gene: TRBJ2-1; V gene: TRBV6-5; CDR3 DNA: TGTGCCAGCAGTCCCCGGGGCCCCTCCTACAATGAGCAGTTCTTC; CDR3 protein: CASSPRGPSYNEQFF
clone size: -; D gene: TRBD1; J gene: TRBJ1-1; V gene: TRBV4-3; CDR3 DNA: TGCGCCAGCAGCTGGCAGGGGGGAACTGAAGCTTTCTTT; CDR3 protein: CASSWQGGTEAFF
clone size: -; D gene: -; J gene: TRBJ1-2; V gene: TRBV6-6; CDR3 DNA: TGTGCCAGCAGTTACGGGGAATCCAATGGCTACACCTTC; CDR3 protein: CASSYGESNGYTF
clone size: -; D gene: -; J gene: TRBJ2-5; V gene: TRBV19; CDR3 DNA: TGTGCCAGTAGTATAATCGGCCCGCCCGAGACCCAGTACTTC; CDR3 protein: CASSIIGPPETQYF
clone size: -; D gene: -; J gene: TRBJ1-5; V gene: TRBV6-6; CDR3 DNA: TGTGCCAGCAGTTATAAGCAGGATCAGCCCCAGCATTTT; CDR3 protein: CASSYKQDQPQHF
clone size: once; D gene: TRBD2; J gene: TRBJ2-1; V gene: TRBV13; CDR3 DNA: TGTGCCAGCAGCTTAGAGTGGAATAGCGGGAGTACCTACAATGAGCAGTTCTTC; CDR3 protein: CASSLEWNSGSTYNEQFF
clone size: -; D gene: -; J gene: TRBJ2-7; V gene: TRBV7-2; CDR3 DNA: TGTGCCAGCAGCCTCAGAGCGCCAGGATACGAGCAGTACTTC; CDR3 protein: CASSLRAPGYEQYF
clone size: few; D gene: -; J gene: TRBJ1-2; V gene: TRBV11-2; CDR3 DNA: TGTGCCAGCAGCCCCCCCGCAGACTATGGCTACACCTTC; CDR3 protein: CASSPPADYGYTF
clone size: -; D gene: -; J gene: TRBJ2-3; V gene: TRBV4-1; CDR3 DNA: TGCGCCAGCAGCCCCGGGACTTACCAGACTAGCACAGATACGCAGTATTTT; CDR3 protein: CASSPGTYQTSTDTQYF
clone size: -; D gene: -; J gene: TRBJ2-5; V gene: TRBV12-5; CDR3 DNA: TGTGCTAGTGGTTTGGGCCTCAGGGCGGGGGAGACCCAGTACTTC; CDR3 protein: CASGLGLRAGETQYF
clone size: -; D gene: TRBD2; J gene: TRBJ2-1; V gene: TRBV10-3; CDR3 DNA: TGTGCCATCAGTGAGTCGGGCGGGAGTTACAATGAGCAGTTCTTC; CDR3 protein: CAISESGGSYNEQFF
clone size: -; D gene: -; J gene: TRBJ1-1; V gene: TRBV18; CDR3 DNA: TGTGCCAGCTCACCACAGGGGATGAACACTGAAGCTTTCTTT; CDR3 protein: CASSPQGMNTEAFF
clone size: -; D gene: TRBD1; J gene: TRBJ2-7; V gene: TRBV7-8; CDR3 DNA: TGTGCCAGCAGCTTACTTCCGGGACAGCACTCCTCTTCCTCCTACGAGCAGTACTTC; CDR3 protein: CASSLLPGQHSSSSYEQYF
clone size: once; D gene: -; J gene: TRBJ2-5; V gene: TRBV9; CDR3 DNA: TGTGCCAGCAGCGTAGCGGGAGGGGGCGGACAAGAGACCCAGTACTTC; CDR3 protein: CASSVAGGGGQETQYF
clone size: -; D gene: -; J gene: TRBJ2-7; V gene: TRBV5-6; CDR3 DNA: TGTGCCAGCAGCTTGGGCAGGGCGTACGAGCAGTACTTC; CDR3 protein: CASSLGRAYEQYF
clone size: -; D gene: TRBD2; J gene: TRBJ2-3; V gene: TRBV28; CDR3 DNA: TGTGCCAGCAGTCCGTGGACTAGCGGGGGGGCCGATACGCAGTATTTT; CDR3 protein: CASSPWTSGGADTQYF
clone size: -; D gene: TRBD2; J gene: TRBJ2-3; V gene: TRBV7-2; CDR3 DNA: TGTGCCAGCAGCCTTGGGACTAGCATAAGAGATACGCAGTATTTT; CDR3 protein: CASSLGTSIRDTQYF
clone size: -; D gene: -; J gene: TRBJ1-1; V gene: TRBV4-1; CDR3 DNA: TGCGCCAGCAGCCGGGGACAGAACACTGAAGCTTTCTTT; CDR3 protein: CASSRGQNTEAFF
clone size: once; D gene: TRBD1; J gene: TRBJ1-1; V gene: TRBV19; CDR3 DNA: TGTGCCAGTAGCCTCATACCGGGACAGGGTAACACTGAAGCTTTCTTT; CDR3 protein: CASSLIPGQGNTEAFF
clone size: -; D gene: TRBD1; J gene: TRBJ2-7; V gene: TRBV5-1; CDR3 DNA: TGCGCCAGCAGCTCCCGACAGGGTGTCTACGAGCAGTACTTC; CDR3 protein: CASSSRQGVYEQYF
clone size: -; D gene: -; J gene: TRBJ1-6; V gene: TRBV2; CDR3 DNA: TGTGCCAGCAGTGAAGCCACCACCCCCCCCGGGGCCGATAATTCACCCCTCCACTTT; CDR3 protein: CASSEATTPPGADNSPLHF
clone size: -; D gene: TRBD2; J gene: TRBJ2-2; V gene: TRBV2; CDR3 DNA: TGTGCCAGCAGTGAAAGCGGGAGGGCCTCCGGGGAGCTGTTTTTT; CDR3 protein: CASSESGRASGELFF
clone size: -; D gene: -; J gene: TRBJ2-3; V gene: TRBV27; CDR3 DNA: TGTGCCAGCAGTTTACGGGGGATAGATACGCAGTATTTT; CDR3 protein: CASSLRGIDTQYF
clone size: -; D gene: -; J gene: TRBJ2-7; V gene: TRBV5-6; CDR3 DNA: TGTGCCAGCAGCGCCGGGGGACACACCAAAAAATACGAGCAGTACTTC; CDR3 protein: CASSAGGHTKKYEQYF
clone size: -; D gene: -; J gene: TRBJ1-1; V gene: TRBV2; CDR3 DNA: TGTGCCAGCAGTTATCAGGTTGCGGCTTTCTTT; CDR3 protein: CASSYQVAAFF
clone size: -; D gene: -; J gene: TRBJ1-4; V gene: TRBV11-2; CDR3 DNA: TGTGCCAGCAGCACCCTCAGGGGACGAACTAATGAAAAACTGTTTTTT; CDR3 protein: CASSTLRGRTNEKLFF